This T cell receptor (beta chain) was identified during a study of lymphopenia after photon versus proton radiotherapy. As to this clone: Its target is not known.

Assay used: immunoSEQ multiplex PCR; TCRdb lists only in-frame clones, some missing. This table has 25,000 to 30,000 clones, 83% appearing once. CDR1 and CDR2 from the germline V gene are MNHEY and SMNVEV (reference sequence). V was trimmed by 5 bases and J by 8 bases, leaving 19 bases between them. The CDR3 is 15 amino acids. Study-level results: Photon-treated patients lost naive T cells and TCR diversity; proton-treated stayed stable. Only patients who died were analyzed for survival; proton advantage is unproven.

The clonotype comes from a woman aged 45-60 years with pancreatic cancer. The chain uses TRBV27 and TRBJ2-1, with D maybe TRBD1 (6 bases). The specimen comprised peripheral blood, sampled from a patient treated with photon-based radiotherapy. CDR3 coding DNA: TGTGCCAGCAGTACCGGCTACGGACAGTTCGATGAGCAGTTCTTC. Protein product: CASSTGYGQFDEQFF.